This entry is about one T cell receptor beta chain. Its antigen is unknown. These data originate in a study of cytomegalovirus exposure and HLA in healthy donors. Clones were read by immunoSEQ multiplex PCR, and TCRdb kept only the in-frame ones, dropping some. The repertoire holds about 120,000 clones, with around 89% as singletons. Study-wide results and caveats: Specific recognition of CMV antigens was confirmed in vitro for a few chains (all CMV-associated). Both high specificity and high sensitivity reportedly marked the classifier's diagnosis of cytomegalovirus status.

The CDR3 runs 13 residues. Germline trimming cut 3 bases from V and 12 bases from J; bases unmatched to any gene: 11. The V gene's germline CDR1 is SGHTA and CDR2 FQGNSA. This TCR was recovered from a woman between 18 and 29 years old in good health and CMV-seropositive. The genes are TRBV7-2 and TRBJ2-7; 7 bases align to TRBD1. Sequenced: PBMCs. The CDR3 loop is CASSFPGQSYLYF. The CDR3 nucleotides read TGTGCCAGCAGCTTTCCGGGACAGTCATATCTGTACTTC. The full variable domain, rest sourced from reference TRBV7-2 and TRBJ2-7, is GAGVSQSPSNKVTEKGKDVELRCDPISGHTALYWYRQSLGQGLEFLIYFQGNSAPDKSGLPSDRFSAERTGGSVSTLTIQRTQQEDSAVYLCASSFPGQSYLYFGPGTRLTVT.